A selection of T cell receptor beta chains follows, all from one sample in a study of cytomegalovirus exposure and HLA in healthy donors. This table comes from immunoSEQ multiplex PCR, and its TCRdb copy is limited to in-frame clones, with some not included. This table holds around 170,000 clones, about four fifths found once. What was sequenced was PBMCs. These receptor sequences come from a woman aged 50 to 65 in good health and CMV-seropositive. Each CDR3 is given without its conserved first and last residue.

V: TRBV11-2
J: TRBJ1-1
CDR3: ASSLVGGGSTEAF

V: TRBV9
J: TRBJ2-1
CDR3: ASSDGTSGSGYNEQF

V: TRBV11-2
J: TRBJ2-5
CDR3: ASSSRALGETQY

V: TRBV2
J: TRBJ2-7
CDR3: ASKEREAYEQY

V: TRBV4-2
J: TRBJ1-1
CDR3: ASSQDGYEAF

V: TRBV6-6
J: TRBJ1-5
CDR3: ASTRQASNQPQH

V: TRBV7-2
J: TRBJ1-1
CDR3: ASSTGQPNTEAF

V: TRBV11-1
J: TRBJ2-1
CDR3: ASSRDIAGGYEQF

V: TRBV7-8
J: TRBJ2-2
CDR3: ASSLATGEMTGELF

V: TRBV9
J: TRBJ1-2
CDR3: ASSVEFNYGYT

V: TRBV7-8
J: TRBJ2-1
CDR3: ASSPHRDRDNNEQF

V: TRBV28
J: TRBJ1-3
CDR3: ASRPSGMGNTIY

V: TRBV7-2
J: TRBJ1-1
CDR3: ASSFPAF

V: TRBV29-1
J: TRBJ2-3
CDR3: SAEDPGTSADTQY

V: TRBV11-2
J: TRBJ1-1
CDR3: ASSGTGRSPEAF

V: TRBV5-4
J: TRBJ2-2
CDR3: ASKTGGPNTGELF

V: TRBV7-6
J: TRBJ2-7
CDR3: ASSRTGLGDEQY

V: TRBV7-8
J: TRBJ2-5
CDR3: ASSSRGKWDVQETQY

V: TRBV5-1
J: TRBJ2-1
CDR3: ASSATLGEEQF

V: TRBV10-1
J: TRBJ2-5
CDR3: ASRLGLGCEQY

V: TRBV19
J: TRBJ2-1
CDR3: ASSTDLAGGDEQF

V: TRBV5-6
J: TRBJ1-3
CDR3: ASSLFGISNSGNTIY

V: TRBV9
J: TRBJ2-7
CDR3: ASSVDSGVTYEQY

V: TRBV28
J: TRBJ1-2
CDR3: AAAGGGNYGYT

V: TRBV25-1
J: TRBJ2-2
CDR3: ASSALAGNTGELF

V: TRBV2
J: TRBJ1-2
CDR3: ASSDRGGNYGYT

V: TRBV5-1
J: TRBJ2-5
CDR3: ASSPGRLAGEQETQY

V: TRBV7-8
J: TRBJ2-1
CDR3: ASSSERGEQF

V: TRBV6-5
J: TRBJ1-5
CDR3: ASRSQGNQPQH

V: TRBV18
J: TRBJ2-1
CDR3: ASSPLTSGNNEQF

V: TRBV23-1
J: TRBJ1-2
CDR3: ASNPDKYGYT

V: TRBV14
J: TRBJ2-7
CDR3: ASSLGLAGVEEQY

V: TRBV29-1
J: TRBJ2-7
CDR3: SAALKDSSYEQY

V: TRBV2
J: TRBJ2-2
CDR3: ASSVTGANTGELF

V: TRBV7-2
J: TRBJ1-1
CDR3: ASSLGGETEAF

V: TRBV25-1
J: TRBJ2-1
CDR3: ASSAQGLPYNEQF

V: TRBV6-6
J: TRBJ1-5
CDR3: ASSSVNQPQH

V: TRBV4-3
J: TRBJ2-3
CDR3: ASSQRTSGSLRTDTQY

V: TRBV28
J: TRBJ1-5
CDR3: ASSETDQPQH

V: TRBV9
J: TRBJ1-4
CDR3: ASSKQGTNEKLF

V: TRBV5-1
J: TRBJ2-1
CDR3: ASSLGGSSGGAEWDEQF

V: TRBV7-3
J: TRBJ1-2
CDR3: ASSSTGVGSYT

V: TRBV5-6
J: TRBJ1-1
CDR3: ASSFGGRTEAF

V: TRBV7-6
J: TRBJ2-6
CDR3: ASSSLQPGWTAGSGANVLT

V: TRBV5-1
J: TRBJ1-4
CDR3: ASSWTGYDGEKLF

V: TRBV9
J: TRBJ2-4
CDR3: ASSPGGLATGNIQY

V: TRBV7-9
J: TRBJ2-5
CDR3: ASTGMETQY

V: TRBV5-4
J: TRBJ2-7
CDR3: ASSWHRDSYEQY

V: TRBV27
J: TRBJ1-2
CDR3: ASSLWGDRGSGYT

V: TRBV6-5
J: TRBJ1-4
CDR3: ASLETGSEKLF

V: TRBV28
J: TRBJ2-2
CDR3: ASRFGDRTGELF

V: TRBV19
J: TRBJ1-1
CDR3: ASSQRPTGGNTEAF

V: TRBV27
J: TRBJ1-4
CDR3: ASSLYRGRGEKLF

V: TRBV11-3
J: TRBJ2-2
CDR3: ASSLVGGGLGTGELF

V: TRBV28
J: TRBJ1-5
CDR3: ASSLGLGRQPQH

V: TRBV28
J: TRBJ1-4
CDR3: ASSFPDRGDEKLF

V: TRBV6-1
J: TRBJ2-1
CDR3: ASWTPYNEQF